This TCR beta chain was observed in a study of blood T cells in healthy people across ages. V was clipped by 1 base and J by 6 bases, with 14 bases between them. CDR1 is LNHDA and CDR2 is SQIVND in the germline V gene (reference sequence). The CDR3 has 15 residues. Through a sample-barcoded 5' primer and a J-beta primer mix, a second PCR was run for about 6 to 11 cycles. Paired-end reads containing CDR3 totaled no fewer than 3 million for each sample. In TCRdb, the 5' RACE reads were re-called with MiXCR into one record per CDR3 protein. The sample lists about 1.8 million distinct CDR3 sequences; about 50% were seen once. With each sample, at least 6 micrograms of total RNA were extracted.

The chain combines TRBV19 with TRBJ2-3; perhaps D is TRBD1 or TRBD2 (7 bases each). The specimen was blood. This receptor was obtained from a woman aged 40 to 49 in good health. CDR3 loop: CASSIGGGGKDTQYF. The DNA for the CDR3 is TGTGCCAGTAGTATAGGGGGAGGGGGCAAGGATACGCAGTATTTT.